This T cell receptor beta chain appears in the sequencing data of a study of T cells in Graves' hyperthyroidism and ophthalmopathy. Amplified regions were TCR beta CDR3 sequences from RNA transcripts. The TCR CDR3 was amplified in a first-round RT-PCR using the HTBI primer set. Via MiXCR, TCRdb re-called the multiplex PCR reads, giving one row per CDR3 protein. The sample contains roughly 420,000 distinct CDR3 sequences, around 16% of which appear only once. Losses at the gene ends were 2 bases for V and 8 bases for J; bases not matched to a gene: 5. The CDR3 is 13 amino acids. In germline, CDR1 is LGHNT, CDR2 FRNRAP.

The chain links TRBV12-5 to TRBJ1-1; 7 positions agree with TRBD1. Sequenced material: blood. The TCR was taken from a woman aged 18 to 35 with Graves' hyperthyroidism. The CDR3 coding sequence is TGTGCTAGTGGTTTGTCAGGGGGGAGCGAAGCTTTCTTT. Protein product: CASGLSGGSEAFF.